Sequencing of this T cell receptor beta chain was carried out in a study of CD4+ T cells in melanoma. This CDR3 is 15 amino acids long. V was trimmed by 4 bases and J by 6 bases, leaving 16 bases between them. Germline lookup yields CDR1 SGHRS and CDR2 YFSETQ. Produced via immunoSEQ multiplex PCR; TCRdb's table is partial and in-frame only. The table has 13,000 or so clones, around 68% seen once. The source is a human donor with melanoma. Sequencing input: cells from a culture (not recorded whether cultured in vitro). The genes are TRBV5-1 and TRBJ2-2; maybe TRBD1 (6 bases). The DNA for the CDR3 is TGCGCCAGCAGCCCAAGCACAGGGTTCGCCGGGGAGCTGTTTTTT. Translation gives CASSPSTGFAGELFF.